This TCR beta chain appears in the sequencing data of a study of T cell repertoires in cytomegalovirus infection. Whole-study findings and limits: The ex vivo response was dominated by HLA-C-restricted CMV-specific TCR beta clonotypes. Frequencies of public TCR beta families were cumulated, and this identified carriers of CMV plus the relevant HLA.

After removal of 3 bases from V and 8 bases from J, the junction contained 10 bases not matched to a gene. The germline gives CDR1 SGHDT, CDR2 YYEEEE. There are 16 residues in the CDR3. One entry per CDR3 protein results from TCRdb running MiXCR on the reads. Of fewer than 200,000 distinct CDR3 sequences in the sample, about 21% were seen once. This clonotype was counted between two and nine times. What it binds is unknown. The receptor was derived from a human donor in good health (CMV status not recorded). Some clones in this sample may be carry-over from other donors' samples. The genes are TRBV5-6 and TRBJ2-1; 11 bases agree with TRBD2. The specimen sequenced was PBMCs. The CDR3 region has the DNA TGTGCCAGCAGCTCCTTTTCTAGCGGGAGGTGGTATGAGCAGTTCTTC. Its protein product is CASSSFSSGRWYEQFF.